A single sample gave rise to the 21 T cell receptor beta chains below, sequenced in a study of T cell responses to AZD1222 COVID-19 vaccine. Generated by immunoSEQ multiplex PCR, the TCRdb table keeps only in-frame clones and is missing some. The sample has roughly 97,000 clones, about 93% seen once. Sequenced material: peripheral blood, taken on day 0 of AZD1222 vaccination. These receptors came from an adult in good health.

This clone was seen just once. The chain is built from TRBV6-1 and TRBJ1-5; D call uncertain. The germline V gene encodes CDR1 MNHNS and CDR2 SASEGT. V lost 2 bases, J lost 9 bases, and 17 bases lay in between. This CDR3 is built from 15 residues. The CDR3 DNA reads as TGTGCCAGCAGTGAAATTCAGGTCGGATTAAGGCCCCAGCATTTT. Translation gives CASSEIQVGLRPQHF.

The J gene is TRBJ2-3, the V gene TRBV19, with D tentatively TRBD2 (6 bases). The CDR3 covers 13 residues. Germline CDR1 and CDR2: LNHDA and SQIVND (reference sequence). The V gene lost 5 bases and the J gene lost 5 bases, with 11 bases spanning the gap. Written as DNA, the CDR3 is TGTGCCAGTAGTTCGCAGGGAGGAGATACGCAGTATTTT. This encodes CASSSQGGDTQYF.

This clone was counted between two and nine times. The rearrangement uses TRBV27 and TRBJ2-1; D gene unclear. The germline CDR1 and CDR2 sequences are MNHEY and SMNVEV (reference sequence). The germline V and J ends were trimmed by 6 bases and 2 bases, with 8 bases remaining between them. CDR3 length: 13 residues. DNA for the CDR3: TGTGCCAGCAGCCACGGACCCTACAATGAGCAGTTCTTC. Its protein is CASSHGPYNEQFF.

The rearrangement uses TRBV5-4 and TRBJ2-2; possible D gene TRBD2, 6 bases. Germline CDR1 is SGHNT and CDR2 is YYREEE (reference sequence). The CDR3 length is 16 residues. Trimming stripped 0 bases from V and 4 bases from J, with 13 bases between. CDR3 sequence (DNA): TGTGCCAGCAGCTTGGATGGTAGCGGAGGCACCGGGGAGCTGTTTTTT. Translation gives CASSLDGSGGTGELFF.

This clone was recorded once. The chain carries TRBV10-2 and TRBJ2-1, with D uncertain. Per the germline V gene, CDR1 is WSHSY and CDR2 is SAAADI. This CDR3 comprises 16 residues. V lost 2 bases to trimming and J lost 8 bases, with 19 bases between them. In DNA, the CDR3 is TGCGCCAGCAGTGAGATTGTATGGATAAGATTTCATGAGCAGTTCTTC. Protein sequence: CASSEIVWIRFHEQFF.

The CDR3 is CASRTETGPTGELFF. DNA for the CDR3: TGCGCCAGCAGGACCGAAACAGGGCCCACCGGGGAGCTGTTTTTT. The J gene is TRBJ2-2, the V gene TRBV5-1; TRBD1 might be the D (6 bases). With 5 bases removed from V and 4 bases from J, the gap between germline ends came to 15 bases. CDR3 length: 15 residues. Germline V gene lookup returns CDR1 SGHRS and CDR2 YFSETQ. The full variable domain, completed using reference TRBV5-1 and TRBJ2-2, is KAGVTQTPRYLIKTRGQQVTLSCSPISGHRSVSWYQQTPGQGLQFLFEYFSETQRNKGNFPGRFSGRQFSNSRSEMNVSTLELGDSALYLCASRTETGPTGELFFGEGSRLTVL.

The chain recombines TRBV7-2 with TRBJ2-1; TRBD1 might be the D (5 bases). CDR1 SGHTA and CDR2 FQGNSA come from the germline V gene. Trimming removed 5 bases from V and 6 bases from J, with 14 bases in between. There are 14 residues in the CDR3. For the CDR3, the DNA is TGTGCCAGCAGCCCTGACAGATGGGCCAATGAGCAGTTCTTC. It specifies CASSPDRWANEQFF.

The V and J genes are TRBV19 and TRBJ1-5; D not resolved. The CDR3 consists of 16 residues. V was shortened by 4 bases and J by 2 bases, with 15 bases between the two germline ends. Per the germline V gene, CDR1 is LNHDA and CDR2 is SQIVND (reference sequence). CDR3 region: CASSTTPRGGNQPQHF. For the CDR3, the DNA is TGTGCCAGTAGTACAACCCCCCGCGGGGGCAATCAGCCCCAGCATTTT.

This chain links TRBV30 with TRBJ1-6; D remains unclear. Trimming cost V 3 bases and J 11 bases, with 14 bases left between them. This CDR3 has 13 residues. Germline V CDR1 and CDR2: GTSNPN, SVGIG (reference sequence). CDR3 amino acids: CAWSTGRTAPLHF. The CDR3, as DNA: TGTGCCTGGAGCACGGGGAGGACGGCACCCCTCCACTTT.

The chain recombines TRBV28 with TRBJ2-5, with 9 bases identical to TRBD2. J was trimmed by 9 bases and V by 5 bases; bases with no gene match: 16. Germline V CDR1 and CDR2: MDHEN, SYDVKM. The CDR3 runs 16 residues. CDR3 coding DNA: TGTGCCAGCAGTATAGAACGGGGTAGCGGGAGAGGGGCCCAGTACTTC. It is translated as CASSIERGSGRGAQYF.

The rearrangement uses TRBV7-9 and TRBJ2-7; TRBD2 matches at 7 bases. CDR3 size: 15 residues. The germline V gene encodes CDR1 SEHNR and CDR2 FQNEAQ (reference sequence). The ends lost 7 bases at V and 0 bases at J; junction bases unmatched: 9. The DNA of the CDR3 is TGTGCCAGCACCCGGTTGGGGGGGGGCTCCTACGAGCAGTACTTC. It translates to CASTRLGGGSYEQYF.

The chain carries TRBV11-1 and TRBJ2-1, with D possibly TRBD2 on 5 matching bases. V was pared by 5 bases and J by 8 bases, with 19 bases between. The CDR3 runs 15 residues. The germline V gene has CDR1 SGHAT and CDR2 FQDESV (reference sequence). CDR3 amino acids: CASSPTLGPVDEQFF. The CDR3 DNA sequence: TGTGCCAGCAGCCCCACACTAGGTCCCGTCGATGAGCAGTTCTTC.

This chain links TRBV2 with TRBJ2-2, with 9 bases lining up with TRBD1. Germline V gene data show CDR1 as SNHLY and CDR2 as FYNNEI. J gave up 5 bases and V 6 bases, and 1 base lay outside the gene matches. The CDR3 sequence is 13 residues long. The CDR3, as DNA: TGTGCCAGCAGCGACAGGGGGACCGGGGAGCTGTTTTTT. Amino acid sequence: CASSDRGTGELFF. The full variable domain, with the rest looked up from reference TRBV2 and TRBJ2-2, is EPEVTQTPSHQVTQMGQEVILRCVPISNHLYFYWYRQILGQKVEFLVSFYNNEISEKSEIFDDQFSVERPDGSNFTLKIRSTKLEDSAMYFCASSDRGTGELFFGEGSRLTVL.

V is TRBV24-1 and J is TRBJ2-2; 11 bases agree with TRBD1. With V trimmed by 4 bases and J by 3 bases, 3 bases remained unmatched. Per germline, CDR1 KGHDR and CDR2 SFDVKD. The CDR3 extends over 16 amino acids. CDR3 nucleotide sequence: TGTGCCACCAGTGACCGGGACAGGGGGGACACCGGGGAGCTGTTTTTT. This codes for CATSDRDRGDTGELFF.

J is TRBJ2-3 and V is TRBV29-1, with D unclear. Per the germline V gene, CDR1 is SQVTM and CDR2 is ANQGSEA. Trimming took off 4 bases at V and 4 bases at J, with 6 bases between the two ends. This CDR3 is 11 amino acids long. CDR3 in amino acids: CSVAVADTQYF. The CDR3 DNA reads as TGCAGCGTTGCAGTCGCAGATACGCAGTATTTT.

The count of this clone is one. The CDR3 DNA is TGCGCCAGCAGTTCGGTGGAGTCTAGCGGGAGTTTCCCCCAGGAGACCCAGTACTTC. It yields the protein CASSSVESSGSFPQETQYF. This chain uses TRBV5-1 with TRBJ2-5, with 10 bases matching TRBD2. CDR3 length: 19 amino acids. Losses at the gene ends were 5 bases for V and 5 bases for J; bases not matched to a gene: 21. Germline V gene data show CDR1 as SGHRS and CDR2 as YFSETQ.

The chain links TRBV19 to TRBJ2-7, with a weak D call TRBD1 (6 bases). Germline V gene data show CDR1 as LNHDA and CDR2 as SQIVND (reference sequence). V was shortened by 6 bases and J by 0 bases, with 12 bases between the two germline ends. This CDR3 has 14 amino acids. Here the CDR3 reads CASSLKGGSYEQYF. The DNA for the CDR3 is TGTGCCAGTAGCCTTAAAGGGGGCTCCTACGAGCAGTACTTC. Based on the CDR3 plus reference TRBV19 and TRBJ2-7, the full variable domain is DGGITQSPKYLFRKEGQNVTLSCEQNLNHDAMYWYRQDPGQGLRLIYYSQIVNDFQKGDIAEGYSVSREKKESFPLTVTSAQKNPTAFYLCASSLKGGSYEQYFGPGTRLTVT.

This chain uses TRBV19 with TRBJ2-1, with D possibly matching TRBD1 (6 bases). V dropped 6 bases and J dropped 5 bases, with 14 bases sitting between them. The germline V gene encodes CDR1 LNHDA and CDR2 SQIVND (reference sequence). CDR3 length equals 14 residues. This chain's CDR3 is CASRPWTDDNEQFF. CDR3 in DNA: TGTGCCAGTAGACCCTGGACAGACGACAATGAGCAGTTCTTC.

This CDR3 is CASSLDQGAWYGYTF. The CDR3 DNA sequence: TGCGCCAGCAGCTTGGATCAGGGGGCTTGGTATGGCTACACCTTC. V is TRBV5-1 and J is TRBJ1-2; 8 bases align to TRBD1. The CDR3 spans 15 residues. Trimming at V came to 0 bases and at J to 5 bases, leaving 6 bases not matched to a gene. The germline gives CDR1 SGHRS, CDR2 YFSETQ. Combining the CDR3 with reference TRBV5-1 and TRBJ1-2 gives the whole variable domain KAGVTQTPRYLIKTRGQQVTLSCSPISGHRSVSWYQQTPGQGLQFLFEYFSETQRNKGNFPGRFSGRQFSNSRSEMNVSTLELGDSALYLCASSLDQGAWYGYTFGSGTRLTVV.

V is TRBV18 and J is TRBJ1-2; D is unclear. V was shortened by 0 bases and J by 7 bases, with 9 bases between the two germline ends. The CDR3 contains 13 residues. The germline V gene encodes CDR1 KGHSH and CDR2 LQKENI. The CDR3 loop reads CASSPPSKIGYTF. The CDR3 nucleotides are TGTGCCAGCTCACCACCGTCTAAGATTGGCTACACCTTC.

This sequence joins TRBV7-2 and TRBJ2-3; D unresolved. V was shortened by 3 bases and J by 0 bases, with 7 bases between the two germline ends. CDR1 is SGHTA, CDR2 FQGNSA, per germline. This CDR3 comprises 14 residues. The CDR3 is CASSFIGSTDTQYF. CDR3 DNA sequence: TGTGCCAGCAGCTTCATCGGGAGCACAGATACGCAGTATTTT.